This T cell receptor (beta chain) was found in a study of molecular identifiers for immune sequencing clone quantification. This clonotype appeared many times. TCRdb re-analysed the PCR reads in MiXCR, keeping a single row per CDR3 protein. The sample holds approximately 550,000 distinct CDR3 sequences, about 21% seen once. V dropped 9 bases and J dropped 5 bases, with 29 bases sitting between them. The CDR3 runs to 17 residues. Germline CDR1 is SGHTS and CDR2 is YDEGEE. The chain uses TRBV5-8 and TRBJ1-1, with a tentative D call TRBD1 (6 bases). Sample: naive CD8+ T cells from blood, with Jurkat cell RNA spiked in. Subset indicated: FACS-sorted CD8+CD4-CCR7+CD45RA+ naive T cells. The TCR originated in a human donor in good health. Some libraries in this study had Jurkat cell RNA spiked in. The CDR3 region has the DNA TGTGCCACAAACCTAGTCTATCTCAGAGACAGGTCGACTGAAGCTTTCTTT. It yields the protein CATNLVYLRDRSTEAFF.